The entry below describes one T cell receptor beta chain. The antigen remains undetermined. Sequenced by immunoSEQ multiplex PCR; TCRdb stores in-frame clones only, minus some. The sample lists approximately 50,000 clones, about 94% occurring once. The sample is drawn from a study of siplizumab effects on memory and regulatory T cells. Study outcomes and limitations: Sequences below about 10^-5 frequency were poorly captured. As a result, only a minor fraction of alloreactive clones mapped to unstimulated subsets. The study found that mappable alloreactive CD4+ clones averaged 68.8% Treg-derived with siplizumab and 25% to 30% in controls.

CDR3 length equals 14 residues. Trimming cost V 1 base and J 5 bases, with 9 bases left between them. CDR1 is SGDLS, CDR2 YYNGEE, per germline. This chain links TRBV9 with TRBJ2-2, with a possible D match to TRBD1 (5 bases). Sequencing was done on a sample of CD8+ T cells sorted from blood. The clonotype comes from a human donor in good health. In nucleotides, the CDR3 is TGTGCCAGCAGCGTATTCACAGGTACCGGGGAGCTGTTTTTT. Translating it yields CASSVFTGTGELFF.